This T cell receptor (beta chain) is drawn from a study of T cells expressing NK-cell markers. For the study at large: Seven donors tested HCMV-seropositive and one tested seronegative among the eight sequenced.

Study-wide results and caveats: For a handful of donors, the dominant NKG2C+ clonotypes made up roughly 1.0-7.5% of their CD8+ T cells. Whether expanded NKG2C+ T cell clones were HCMV specific stayed uncertain. In several donors, dominant clonotypes made up about 28.3-60.1% of CD3+CD56-NKG2C+ cells.

The CDR3 is 14 amino acids. On this clonotype: The antigen is undetermined.

No DNA is given; TCRdb re-called the 5' RACE reads and lists each CDR3 protein once. Its table records 130,000 to 150,000 distinct CDR3 sequences. V gene TRBV12-3 or TRBV12-4 combines with J gene TRBJ1-2; the TRBD1 assignment by TCRdb is unverifiable without DNA. What was sequenced was blood T cells: a sorted CD56 or NKG2C T cell subset, CD4+ or CD8+ T cells, or bulk PBMC T cells (not recorded which). The receptor's source is a man aged 18 to 35 in good health. The CDR3 loop reads CASRTMTGSAGYTF.